This TCR beta chain was observed in a study of CD8 T cells in ankylosing spondylitis. Germline V gene sequence: CDR1 MDHEN, CDR2 SYDVKM. The CDR3 sequence is 15 residues long. The ends were cut back, 8 bases at V and 4 bases at J, with 21 bases in the middle. This clonotype was picked up many times. What it binds is unknown. TCRdb independently ran MiXCR on the 5' RACE reads; one entry per CDR3 protein. The sample shows around 150,000 distinct CDR3 sequences, 6% to 8.5% of them seen only once. General study results and limits: Seven to nine highly homologous variants formed a TCR beta motif that appeared characteristic of ankylosing spondylitis blood.

The chain couples TRBV28 to TRBJ2-7, with D possibly matching TRBD1 (6 bases). The receptor was derived from a female donor with ankylosing spondylitis or in good health (not recorded which). The sequencing sample was made of blood, either unsorted or a sorted T cell fraction (not recorded which). DNA of the CDR3: TGTGCCAGCCCACCTCGGGCAGGGGATTCATACGAGCAGTACTTC. It specifies CASPPRAGDSYEQYF.